Below, 17 T cell receptor beta chains from the same sample are listed, as sequenced in a study of beta chain features in type 1 diabetes. Every isolated RNA sample was fully reverse transcribed, so sequencing captured expressed TCRB transcripts. Profiled with immunoSEQ multiplex PCR; TCRdb holds only in-frame clones, not every one. The table shows 550,000 to 850,000 clones, with roughly 12% occurring only once. These receptors have no identified antigens. Points from the study as a whole: TCRB CDR3s were moderately but significantly shorter in Type 1 diabetes patients in all four CD4+ subsets.

The sequencing input was naive CD4+ T cells from blood. The receptors were gathered from a man aged 18 to 35 with type 1 diabetes.

This clone was seen more than once but under ten times. The gene calls are TRBV18 and TRBJ2-7; TRBD1 matches at 11 bases. The germline gives CDR1 KGHSH, CDR2 LQKENI. The CDR3 contains 18 residues. V was clipped by 3 bases and J by 1 base; unmatched bases: 11. The CDR3 DNA reads TGTGCCAGCTCACCTCGGACAGGGGGCTCGGGTACATCCTACGAGCAGTACTTC. It codes for CASSPRTGGSGTSYEQYF.

V gene TRBV6-5 combines with J gene TRBJ2-7; 11 bases are a match to TRBD1. Per the germline V gene, CDR1 is MNHEY and CDR2 is SVGAGI. The CDR3 totals 15 residues. V lost 6 bases, J lost 3 bases, and 7 bases stayed unmatched. The CDR3: CASRDRGLLGYEQYF. CDR3 DNA sequence: TGTGCCAGCAGGGACAGGGGGCTTCTCGGCTACGAGCAGTACTTC.

The table lists this clone with a few counts. The chain couples TRBV19 to TRBJ2-1, with D possibly TRBD2 on 6 matching bases. Deletions cut 4 bases from V and 4 bases from J, with 14 bases between. The CDR3 spans 15 residues. Germline CDR1 is LNHDA and CDR2 is SQIVND (reference sequence). CDR3 in amino acids: CASSRRGHLYNEQFF. The CDR3 coding sequence is TGTGCCAGTAGTAGGCGGGGCCACCTTTACAATGAGCAGTTCTTC.

This clone was recorded a few times. Other DNA sequences in the sample encode the same CDR3. The rearrangement uses TRBV9 and TRBJ1-2; maybe TRBD1 (5 bases). The germline V gene has CDR1 SGDLS and CDR2 YYNGEE. CDR3 length equals 13 residues. Trimming pared 0 bases from V and 3 bases from J, leaving 6 bases between. In nucleotides, the CDR3 is TGTGCCAGCAGCGTAGCGACAGACTATGGCTACACCTTC. Translation: CASSVATDYGYTF. Full variable domain (missing parts from reference TRBV9 and TRBJ1-2): DSGVTQTPKHLITATGQRVTLRCSPRSGDLSVYWYQQSLDQGLQFLIQYYNGEERAKGNILERFSAQQFPDLHSELNLSSLELGDSALYFCASSVATDYGYTFGSGTRLTVV.

This clone was seen a few times. The chain uses TRBV7-9 and TRBJ2-3; no clear D gene. The CDR3 consists of 10 residues. Germline V gene data show CDR1 as SEHNR and CDR2 as FQNEAQ (reference sequence). Trimming removed 7 bases at V and 6 bases at J, with 5 bases between. CDR3 residues: CASNRDTQYF. In nucleotides, the CDR3 is TGTGCCAGCAATAGGGATACGCAGTATTTT.

This clone was found a few times. This chain joins TRBV30 and TRBJ1-5; 9 nucleotides align to TRBD1. The CDR3 is 15 residues long. J was trimmed by 7 bases and V by 2 bases; bases with no gene match: 9. Looked up from germline, CDR1 is GTSNPN and CDR2 is SVGIG (reference sequence). The CDR3 spells CAWSPGQGIFQPQHF. CDR3 sequence (DNA): TGTGCCTGGAGTCCGGGACAGGGCATTTTCCAGCCCCAGCATTTT.

The chain joins TRBV5-6 to TRBJ1-6; 8 bases match TRBD1. The CDR3 length is 14 residues. With 3 bases clipped from V and 8 bases from J, the junction kept 4 bases outside the gene matches. Germline CDR1 is SGHDT and CDR2 is YYEEEE. The CDR3 bases are TGTGCCAGCAGCTCAACAGGGGGGGATTCACCCCTCCACTTT. This translates into CASSSTGGDSPLHF.

The rearrangement joins TRBV5-1 to TRBJ2-7; D ambiguous. CDR1 and CDR2 from the germline V gene are SGHRS and YFSETQ. V lost 5 bases to trimming and J lost 2 bases, with 17 bases between them. The CDR3 has 15 amino acids. The CDR3 loop reads CASSPNSGRTYEQYF. DNA for the CDR3: TGCGCCAGCAGTCCGAACTCGGGCAGAACCTACGAGCAGTACTTC.

V gene TRBV13 combines with J gene TRBJ2-3, with D possibly TRBD2 on 6 matching bases. The CDR3 contains 15 residues. V gave up 5 bases and J gave up 1 base, with 13 bases separating them. CDR1 and CDR2 (germline): PRHDT, FYEKMQ (reference sequence). Here the CDR3 DNA reads TGTGCCAGCAGCCCCTGGGGGGACCGCACAGATACGCAGTATTTT. It yields the protein CASSPWGDRTDTQYF. The whole variable domain, remainder taken from reference TRBV13 and TRBJ2-3, is AAGVIQSPRHLIKEKRETATLKCYPIPRHDTVYWYQQGPGQDPQFLISFYEKMQSDKGSIPDRFSAQQFSDYHSELNMSSLELGDSALYFCASSPWGDRTDTQYFGPGTRLTVL.

This clone was observed a handful of times. This chain connects TRBV6-1 to TRBJ1-2; D remains unclear. CDR1 is MNHNS and CDR2 is SASEGT in the germline V gene. V lost 0 bases to trimming and J lost 4 bases, with 9 bases between them. CDR3 length: 14 amino acids. The CDR3 region has the DNA TGTGCCAGCAGTGAAGCGAAGTCCACCTATGGCTACACCTTC. It specifies CASSEAKSTYGYTF.

This clone has a handful of counts. The rearrangement uses TRBV6-1 and TRBJ1-4; perhaps TRBD1 as D (5 bases). The CDR3 is made up of 14 amino acids. Germline V CDR1 and CDR2: MNHNS, SASEGT. V lost 4 bases and J 6 bases, leaving 12 bases between the germline ends. The CDR3 spells CASSGGRAYEKLFF. The CDR3, as DNA: TGTGCCAGCAGTGGGGGCAGAGCTTATGAAAAACTGTTTTTT.

This clone has more than one count but fewer than ten. The rearrangement joins TRBV14 to TRBJ2-7; tentatively, D is TRBD1 (5 bases). The germline V gene has CDR1 SGHDN and CDR2 FVKESK. Trimming left V 4 bases short and J 5 bases short, with 21 bases between. This CDR3 is 16 amino acids long. The CDR3, as DNA: TGTGCCAGCAGCCCCCCCGCGGACAATATTCCCCACGAGCAGTACTTC. Its translation: CASSPPADNIPHEQYF.

This sequence joins TRBV6-1 and TRBJ2-1; D is possibly TRBD2 (6 bases). CDR1 and CDR2 (germline): MNHNS, SASEGT. The CDR3 totals 14 residues. The V end was cut by 1 base, the J end by 10 bases, with 14 bases between. CDR3: CASSEVWGGGEQFF. Here the CDR3 DNA reads TGTGCCAGCAGTGAAGTCTGGGGAGGCGGGGAGCAGTTCTTC.

This chain uses TRBV5-1 with TRBJ2-7; no reliable D call. The germline V gene has CDR1 SGHRS and CDR2 YFSETQ. V dropped 7 bases and J dropped 0 bases, with 11 bases sitting between them. There are 13 residues in the CDR3. In DNA, the CDR3 is TGCGCCAGCGGTAACGATAACTCCTACGAGCAGTACTTC. It is translated as CASGNDNSYEQYF.

This clone was observed a few times. The V and J genes are TRBV30 and TRBJ2-7, with D unclear. Germline values: CDR1 GTSNPN, CDR2 SVGIG (reference sequence). The CDR3 has 12 amino acids. Trimming shortened V by 4 bases and J by 1 base, and 8 bases separated the two germline ends. CDR3 region: CAWTVGSYEQYF. Here the CDR3 DNA reads TGTGCCTGGACGGTAGGTTCCTACGAGCAGTACTTC.

This clone was counted between two and nine times. The rearrangement uses TRBV18 and TRBJ1-2; D not resolved. The germline CDR1 and CDR2 sequences are KGHSH and LQKENI. CDR3 length equals 16 residues. V was shortened by 0 bases and J by 3 bases, with 14 bases between the two germline ends. CDR3 nucleotide sequence: TGTGCCAGCTCACCACCGGGAAGTAGGGCATACTATGGCTACACCTTC. Residues: CASSPPGSRAYYGYTF.

The rearrangement links TRBV30 to TRBJ2-1; D is possibly TRBD2 (6 bases). The CDR3 loop spans 13 amino acids. V lost 4 bases and J 5 bases, leaving 12 bases between the germline ends. The germline CDR1 and CDR2 sequences are GTSNPN and SVGIG (reference sequence). The CDR3 DNA follows: TGTGCCTGGACCGGGAGTATAAACAATGAGCAGTTCTTC. It is translated as CAWTGSINNEQFF.